This T cell receptor (beta chain) was sequenced during a study of CD8 T cells in ankylosing spondylitis. Quantitative 5'-RACE with molecular barcodes was used to make the TCR beta libraries. From the 5' RACE reads, TCRdb called clonotypes with MiXCR, one entry per CDR3 protein. The table records 450,000 to 550,000 distinct CDR3 sequences, about 5.4% of them present only once. Overall study findings and caveats: Typical of ankylosing spondylitis blood, it appeared, was a TCR beta motif of eight highly homologous variants. Clones linked to disease were reported to show significant enrichment in matched ankylosing spondylitis synovial fluid.

As regards this clonotype: Its antigen is currently unknown. One end of the junction varies from germline; a read error may be responsible.

CDR1 and CDR2 (germline): MNHNS, SASEGT. The length of the CDR3 is 15 residues. The sample comprised blood, either unsorted or a sorted T cell fraction (not recorded which). This TCR came from a male donor with ankylosing spondylitis. This sequence joins TRBV6-1 and TRBJ2-7; 8 bases are a match to TRBD1. The CDR3 DNA reads as TGTGCCGGCAGTGTAGGACAGGGTGTCGCCTACGAGCAGTACTTC. Encoded protein: CAGSVGQGVAYEQYF.